The next 20 T cell receptor beta chains were all read from a single sample in a study of cytomegalovirus exposure and HLA in healthy donors. Data came from immunoSEQ multiplex PCR; TCRdb stores just in-frame clones and leaves some out. The repertoire holds about 120,000 clones, with approximately 81% as singletons. Material: PBMCs. Receptors were obtained from a woman in her twenties or thirties in good health and CMV-seronegative.

CDR3: CASSPYNGGAYTQYF. The CDR3 region has the DNA TGTGCCAGCAGCCCCTACAACGGGGGGGCGTATACGCAGTATTTT. This chain uses TRBV7-2 with TRBJ2-3, with 8 bases that match TRBD2. This CDR3 region has 15 residues. With V trimmed by 5 bases and J by 7 bases, 11 bases remained unmatched. The V gene's germline CDR1 is SGHTA and CDR2 FQGNSA.

This chain joins TRBV10-3 and TRBJ2-7; TRBD2 agrees at 7 bases. V was clipped by 10 bases and J by 2 bases; unmatched bases: 14. The CDR3 is 15 amino acids. CDR1 and CDR2 (germline): ENHRY, SYGVKD. The CDR3 is CATFVGGTEPYEQYF. The CDR3 DNA follows: TGTGCCACCTTTGTCGGGGGGACGGAACCCTACGAGCAGTACTTC.

This clone turned up a few times. V gene TRBV29-1 combines with J gene TRBJ1-1, with TRBD1 as a possible D gene (6 bases). V was clipped by 2 bases and J by 5 bases, with 21 bases between them. The CDR3 is 16 residues long. The V gene's germline CDR1 is SQVTM and CDR2 ANQGSEA. CDR3 nucleotides: TGCAGCGTTGAACGGACCTTGCTGGGGGCTCAGACTGAAGCTTTCTTT. Its protein product is CSVERTLLGAQTEAFF.

The sample holds a few counts of this clone. J is TRBJ2-7 and V is TRBV27, with 7 bases fitting TRBD1. The V gene end was trimmed by 6 bases and the J gene end by 6 bases; junction bases not matched to a gene: 5. Germline V gene lookup returns CDR1 MNHEY and CDR2 SMNVEV (reference sequence). CDR3 length equals 12 residues. The CDR3 nucleotides read TGTGCCAGCAGCTCGGCAGGGGGCGAGCAGTACTTC. Protein product: CASSSAGGEQYF.

The chain carries TRBV6-5 and TRBJ2-7; the D is unclear. The CDR3 length is 11 residues. Deletions cut 6 bases from V and 3 bases from J, with 6 bases between. CDR1 and CDR2 from the germline V gene are MNHEY and SVGAGI. In DNA form, the CDR3 reads TGTGCCAGCAGCCCTTACTACGAGCAGTACTTC. Protein: CASSPYYEQYF.

This chain links TRBV5-1 with TRBJ2-6, with D tentatively TRBD2 (5 bases). This CDR3 is built from 17 residues. Germline V CDR1 and CDR2: SGHRS, YFSETQ. Trimming removed 2 bases at V and 0 bases at J, with 12 bases between. CDR3 sequence: CASSFTGLLSGANVLTF. As DNA, the CDR3 is TGCGCCAGCAGCTTCACCGGACTCCTCTCTGGGGCCAACGTCCTGACTTTC.

This rearrangement joins TRBV5-4 to TRBJ2-1; 7 nucleotides agree with TRBD1. The trim removed 4 bases at V and 6 bases at J, leaving 1 base unmatched. Germline CDR1 is SGHNT and CDR2 is YYREEE (reference sequence). The CDR3 length is 12 residues. DNA of the CDR3: TGTGCCAGCAGCCGGGACAGCAATGAGCAGTTCTTC. This translates into CASSRDSNEQFF.

The chain links TRBV6-5 to TRBJ1-3; 7 bases align to TRBD1. The length of the CDR3 is 15 residues. CDR1 and CDR2 (germline): MNHEY, SVGAGI. J lost 4 bases, V lost 5 bases, and 8 bases had no gene match. The CDR3 nucleotides read TGTGCCAGCAGTCCCCTACAGGGGTCCGGAAACACCATATATTTT. Translation gives CASSPLQGSGNTIYF.

V and J are TRBV7-9 and TRBJ2-5; weak D call: TRBD2 (6 bases). The CDR3 contains 12 residues. Trimming stripped 10 bases from V and 1 base from J, with 10 bases between. Germline V gene data show CDR1 as SEHNR and CDR2 as FQNEAQ (reference sequence). This CDR3 reads CAIRGAQETQYF. The DNA for the CDR3 is TGTGCCATTCGCGGGGCCCAAGAGACCCAGTACTTC.

The gene calls are TRBV15 and TRBJ1-2, with D possibly being TRBD1 (5 bases). The CDR3 is 12 residues long. V lost 4 bases and J 4 bases, leaving 7 bases between the germline ends. Germline V gene data show CDR1 as LNHNV and CDR2 as YYDKDF (reference sequence). This CDR3 reads CATSIDSYGYTF. The CDR3 nucleotides read TGTGCCACCAGCATAGACAGCTATGGCTACACCTTC.

J is TRBJ2-2 and V is TRBV19, with 9 nucleotides matching TRBD2. This CDR3 region has 15 residues. Germline V CDR1 and CDR2: LNHDA, SQIVND (reference sequence). V gave up 6 bases and J gave up 1 base; unmatched junction bases: 3. CDR3 loop: CASSPTSGNTGELFF. CDR3 sequence (DNA): TGTGCCAGTAGCCCGACTAGCGGGAACACCGGGGAGCTGTTTTTT. Supplemented by reference TRBV19 and TRBJ2-2, the full variable domain reads DGGITQSPKYLFRKEGQNVTLSCEQNLNHDAMYWYRQDPGQGLRLIYYSQIVNDFQKGDIAEGYSVSREKKESFPLTVTSAQKNPTAFYLCASSPTSGNTGELFFGEGSRLTVL.

V usage is TRBV7-3 and J usage is TRBJ2-1; D unresolved. The CDR3 contains 11 residues. In germline, CDR1 is SGHTA, CDR2 FQGTGA. V was pared by 3 bases and J by 9 bases, with 6 bases between. CDR3 protein: CASSFTGEQFF. DNA of the CDR3: TGTGCCAGCAGCTTCACCGGTGAGCAGTTCTTC.

The chain links TRBV29-1 to TRBJ2-1, with TRBD1 matching 7 bases. CDR3 length: 13 residues. The J segment lost 6 bases and the V segment lost 5 bases, leaving 7 bases of the junction unmatched. Germline CDR1 reads SQVTM; CDR2 reads ANQGSEA. The CDR3: CSVNTGAPNEQFF. In DNA, the CDR3 is TGCAGCGTTAACACAGGGGCCCCCAATGAGCAGTTCTTC.

The V gene is TRBV18, the J gene TRBJ1-1, with 8 nucleotides matching TRBD1. V was pared by 4 bases and J by 2 bases, with 6 bases of the junction left unmatched. Per the germline V gene, CDR1 is KGHSH and CDR2 is LQKENI. This CDR3 is 15 amino acids long. The chain's CDR3 is CASSLGGTGNTEAFF. CDR3 sequence (DNA): TGTGCCAGCTCACTAGGGGGGACAGGTAACACTGAAGCTTTCTTT. Using reference TRBV18 and TRBJ1-1 for the parts outside the CDR3, the full variable domain is NAGVMQNPRHLVRRRGQEARLRCSPMKGHSHVYWYRQLPEEGLKFMVYLQKENIIDESGMPKERFSAEFPKEGPSILRIQQVVRGDSAAYFCASSLGGTGNTEAFFGQGTRLTVV.

The CDR3 protein is CASSKQGPSSGNTIYF. CDR3 DNA: TGTGCCAGCAGCAAGCAGGGGCCTAGCTCTGGAAACACCATATATTTT. The chain links TRBV7-2 to TRBJ1-3; tentative D call: TRBD1 (6 bases). CDR3 length equals 16 residues. CDR1 SGHTA and CDR2 FQGNSA come from the germline V gene. The V and J ends lost 5 bases and 0 bases respectively, with 14 bases between them.

This chain joins TRBV5-4 and TRBJ2-7, with D possibly TRBD2 on 6 matching bases. Trimming stripped 0 bases from V and 5 bases from J, with 15 bases between. There are 15 residues in the CDR3. Germline-derived CDR1 and CDR2 are SGHNT and YYREEE (reference sequence). The CDR3 nucleotides are TGTGCCAGCAGCTTGGAGACGTCACTAGCCAACGAGCAGTACTTC. Translated, it gives CASSLETSLANEQYF.

The CDR3 coding sequence is TGTGCCAGCTCTCACGACAAAGGGGACTATGGCTACACCTTC. Translation gives CASSHDKGDYGYTF. The genes are TRBV18 and TRBJ1-2, with TRBD1 as a possible D gene (5 bases). The germline V and J ends were trimmed by 6 bases and 3 bases, with 14 bases remaining between them. This CDR3 is 14 amino acids long. Germline assignment: CDR1 KGHSH and CDR2 LQKENI.

This clone came up once. This chain connects TRBV30 to TRBJ1-5; D possibly corresponds to TRBD1 (6 bases). Trimming pared 3 bases from V and 5 bases from J, leaving 11 bases between. The germline gives CDR1 GTSNPN, CDR2 SVGIG (reference sequence). The CDR3 is 13 amino acids. CDR3 DNA sequence: TGTGCCTGGAGCCAGGCAGGGGATCAGCCCCAGCATTTT. It specifies CAWSQAGDQPQHF. Supplemented by reference TRBV30 and TRBJ1-5, the full variable domain reads SQTIHQWPATLVQPVGSPLSLECTVEGTSNPNLYWYRQAAGRGLQLLFYSVGIGQISSEVPQNLSASRPQDRQFILSSKKLLLSDSGFYLCAWSQAGDQPQHFGDGTRLSIL.

The V and J genes are TRBV4-2 and TRBJ2-3; 7 bases are a match to TRBD2. Germline CDR1 LGHNA, CDR2 YNFKEQ. The CDR3 is made up of 14 amino acids. The V segment lost 6 bases and the J segment 1 base; nucleotides outside the gene matches: 4. The CDR3 is CASRPTSGTDTQYF. CDR3 coding DNA: TGTGCCAGCAGACCCACTAGCGGCACAGATACGCAGTATTTT.

This chain links TRBV5-8 with TRBJ2-3; a possible D gene is TRBD2 (5 bases). In germline, CDR1 is SGHTS, CDR2 YDEGEE. The germline V and J ends were trimmed by 5 bases and 6 bases, with 13 bases remaining between them. The CDR3 is 13 residues long. The CDR3: CASRHRTRDTQYF. The DNA for the CDR3 is TGTGCCAGCAGGCATCGTACTAGGGATACGCAGTATTTT.